This record covers a single TCR beta chain. These data come from a study of T cells in Graves' hyperthyroidism and ophthalmopathy. What was amplified from RNA transcripts were TCR beta CDR3 regions. The TCR CDR3 was amplified in a first-round RT-PCR using the HTBI primer set. Via MiXCR, TCRdb re-called the multiplex PCR reads, giving one row per CDR3 protein. Found here are more than 300,000 distinct CDR3 sequences, about 15% of them singletons; the top ten hold about 22%. The material sequenced was blood. The receptor was isolated from a young woman with Graves' hyperthyroidism.

Written as DNA, the CDR3 is TGCAGTGCCGACGCCGCGCAGGCCTATGGCTACACCTTC. Translated: CSADAAQAYGYTF. The chain employs TRBV20-1 and TRBJ1-2; D not certain. Germline assignment: CDR1 DFQATT and CDR2 SNEGSKA (reference sequence). Trimming took off 6 bases at V and 4 bases at J, with 15 bases between the two ends. The CDR3 loop spans 13 amino acids.